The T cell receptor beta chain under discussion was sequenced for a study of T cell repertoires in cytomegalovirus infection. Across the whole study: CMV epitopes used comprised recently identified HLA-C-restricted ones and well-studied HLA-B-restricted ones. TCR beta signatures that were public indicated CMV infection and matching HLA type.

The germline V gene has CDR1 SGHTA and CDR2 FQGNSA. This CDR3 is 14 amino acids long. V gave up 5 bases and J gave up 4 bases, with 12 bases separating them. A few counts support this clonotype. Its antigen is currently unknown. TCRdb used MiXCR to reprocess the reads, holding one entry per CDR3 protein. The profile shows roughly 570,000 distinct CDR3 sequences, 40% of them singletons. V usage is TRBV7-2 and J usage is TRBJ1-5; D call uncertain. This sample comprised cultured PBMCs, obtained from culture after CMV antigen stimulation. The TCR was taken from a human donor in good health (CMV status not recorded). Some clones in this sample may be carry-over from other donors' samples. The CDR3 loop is CASSPVGLNQPQHF. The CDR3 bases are TGTGCCAGCAGCCCCGTGGGGTTAAATCAGCCCCAGCATTTT.